Following are 20 T cell receptor beta chains from one sample sequenced in a study of T cells in localized non-small cell lung cancer. This table comes from immunoSEQ multiplex PCR, and its TCRdb copy is limited to in-frame clones, with some not included. The table records over 40,000 clones, 70% to 90% of them present only once. The sample here was peripheral blood, taken before any cancer treatment. The receptors originated from a woman aged 18-50 years with stage III lung adenocarcinoma.

Only a few counts were recorded for this clone. This sequence joins TRBV30 and TRBJ1-4; 7 bases agree with TRBD1. V trimming: 2 bases; J trimming: 5 bases; junction bases outside the gene matches: 11. Germline assignment: CDR1 GTSNPN and CDR2 SVGIG (reference sequence). This CDR3 is 16 amino acids long. CDR3 sequence: CAWSPPNTGDNEKLFF. CDR3 coding DNA: TGTGCCTGGAGTCCCCCAAACACAGGGGACAATGAAAAACTGTTTTTT.

The CDR3 reads CASSTTGQGYGYTF. DNA for the CDR3: TGTGCCAGTAGTACGACGGGACAGGGCTATGGCTACACCTTC. The chain combines TRBV19 with TRBJ1-2, with 9 bases that match TRBD1. This CDR3 is built from 14 residues. Germline V CDR1 and CDR2: LNHDA, SQIVND (reference sequence). The V segment lost 4 bases and the J segment 4 bases; nucleotides outside the gene matches: 4.

V is TRBV7-9 and J is TRBJ2-3; 15 nucleotides align to TRBD2. The germline V gene encodes CDR1 SEHNR and CDR2 FQNEAQ (reference sequence). This CDR3 region has 17 residues. After removal of 5 bases from V and 10 bases from J, the junction contained 13 bases not matched to a gene. CDR3 nucleotides: TGTGCCAGCAGCCGTCCCGGGACTAGCGGGGGGACCGGGGCGCAGTATTTT. Protein product: CASSRPGTSGGTGAQYF. Looking up the rest from reference TRBV7-9 and TRBJ2-3 gives the full variable domain: DTGVSQNPRHKITKRGQNVTFRCDPISEHNRLYWYRQTLGQGPEFLTYFQNEAQLEKSRLLSDRFSAERPKGSFSTLEIQRTEQGDSAMYLCASSRPGTSGGTGAQYFGPGTRLTVL.

The V gene is TRBV7-7, the J gene TRBJ2-5, with D uncertain. This CDR3 region has 14 residues. Germline CDR1 SSHAT, CDR2 FNYEAQ (reference sequence). V was trimmed by 1 base and J by 5 bases, leaving 11 bases between them. CDR3 region: CASSLGPDGETQYF. In DNA form, the CDR3 reads TGTGCCAGCAGCTTAGGGCCGGACGGGGAGACCCAGTACTTC. The whole variable domain, filled in from reference TRBV7-7 and TRBJ2-5, reads GAGVSQSPRYKVTKRGQDVTLRCDPISSHATLYWYQQALGQGPEFLTYFNYEAQPDKSGLPSDRFSAERPEGSISTLTIQRTEQRDSAMYRCASSLGPDGETQYFGPGTRLLVL.

The chain joins TRBV2 to TRBJ1-5; D not certain. V was cut by 7 bases and J by 1 base, with 14 bases left in between. The CDR3 sequence is 15 residues long. The germline V gene encodes CDR1 SNHLY and CDR2 FYNNEI. The CDR3 DNA is TGTGCCAGCAAAATAGAGGACTCAAGCAATCAGCCCCAGCATTTT. As protein: CASKIEDSSNQPQHF.

J is TRBJ1-2 and V is TRBV19, with 7 bases lining up with TRBD1. J was trimmed by 2 bases and V by 3 bases; bases with no gene match: 6. The CDR3 consists of 15 residues. Germline CDR1 reads LNHDA; CDR2 reads SQIVND (reference sequence). This chain's CDR3 is CASSMGTATNYGYTF. CDR3 nucleotide sequence: TGTGCCAGTAGTATGGGGACAGCGACAAACTATGGCTACACCTTC. Together with reference TRBV19 and TRBJ1-2, the CDR3 gives the full variable domain: DGGITQSPKYLFRKEGQNVTLSCEQNLNHDAMYWYRQDPGQGLRLIYYSQIVNDFQKGDIAEGYSVSREKKESFPLTVTSAQKNPTAFYLCASSMGTATNYGYTFGSGTRLTVV.

The J gene is TRBJ2-7, the V gene TRBV5-6; a weak D match, TRBD1 (6 bases). Germline-derived CDR1 and CDR2 are SGHDT and YYEEEE. The CDR3 has 13 amino acids. The V and J ends lost 4 bases and 3 bases respectively, with 11 bases between them. The chain's CDR3 is CASSLPDSYEQYF. CDR3 sequence (DNA): TGTGCCAGCAGCCTACCGGACAGCTACGAGCAGTACTTC.

The genes are TRBV7-2 and TRBJ1-5, with D maybe TRBD1 (5 bases). The CDR3 has 13 amino acids. V was shortened by 2 bases and J by 6 bases, with 8 bases between the two germline ends. The germline V gene encodes CDR1 SGHTA and CDR2 FQGNSA. DNA for the CDR3: TGTGCCAGCAGCTTAAGGAGGGGTCAGCCCCAGCATTTT. Protein: CASSLRRGQPQHF.

The chain is built from TRBV10-2 and TRBJ1-6; the D gene is possibly TRBD1 (5 bases). This CDR3 comprises 12 residues. V lost 6 bases, J lost 10 bases, and 10 bases lay in between. Germline assignment: CDR1 WSHSY and CDR2 SAAADI. CDR3 in amino acids: CASRGVRSPLHF. The CDR3 DNA sequence: TGCGCCAGCAGAGGGGTGAGATCACCCCTCCACTTT.

This chain uses TRBV11-2 with TRBJ1-2; D possibly corresponds to TRBD1 (5 bases). The V end was cut by 3 bases, the J end by 8 bases, with 19 bases between. CDR1 and CDR2 from the germline V gene are SGHAT and FQNNGV. This CDR3 contains 15 residues. The CDR3 reads CASSLNRGPVMGYTF. The CDR3 DNA reads TGTGCCAGCAGCTTGAATCGGGGCCCGGTGATGGGCTACACCTTC.

V and J are TRBV18 and TRBJ1-3, with TRBD1 identical over 7 bases. The junction had 14 bases not matched to a gene; V was cut back by 1 base and J by 2 bases. Germline V gives CDR1 KGHSH, CDR2 LQKENI. The CDR3 has 19 amino acids. CDR3 region: CASSPRAQQGRGAGNTIYF. CDR3 in DNA: TGTGCCAGCTCACCACGGGCTCAACAGGGGCGTGGAGCTGGAAACACCATATATTTT.

The J gene is TRBJ2-2, the V gene TRBV11-3; 7 nucleotides line up with TRBD1. Germline CDR1 SGHNT, CDR2 YENEEA. CDR3 length equals 14 residues. V trimming: 4 bases; J trimming: 5 bases; junction bases outside the gene matches: 4. The CDR3 DNA reads TGTGCCAGCAGCTACCTGACAGGGACCGGGGAGCTGTTTTTT. Its protein product is CASSYLTGTGELFF.

This chain links TRBV6-1 with TRBJ2-7; 11 bases align to TRBD2. Per germline, CDR1 MNHNS and CDR2 SASEGT. V gave up 3 bases and J gave up 0 bases; unmatched junction bases: 1. This CDR3 contains 15 residues. The CDR3 region has the DNA TGTGCCAGCAGTGACCTAGCGGGGGGCTCCTACGAGCAGTACTTC. Encoded protein: CASSDLAGGSYEQYF.

The V gene is TRBV9, the J gene TRBJ1-5; no clear D. Trimming cost V 0 bases and J 9 bases, with 10 bases left between them. CDR3 length: 13 residues. Germline-derived CDR1 and CDR2 are SGDLS and YYNGEE. The CDR3 protein is CASSVGQDGPQHF. The CDR3 DNA reads TGTGCCAGCAGCGTAGGGCAGGATGGGCCCCAGCATTTT.

The rearrangement uses TRBV5-6 and TRBJ1-2; D possibly corresponds to TRBD1 (6 bases). CDR3 size: 15 residues. Germline CDR1 reads SGHDT; CDR2 reads YYEEEE. V was trimmed by 0 bases and J by 8 bases, leaving 17 bases between them. This CDR3 is CASSLATGTFGGYTF. For the CDR3, the DNA is TGTGCCAGCAGCTTGGCCACAGGGACCTTCGGAGGCTACACCTTC.

Only a few counts were recorded for this clone. The chain employs TRBV9 and TRBJ2-5; no definite D call. Germline V gene sequence: CDR1 SGDLS, CDR2 YYNGEE. The CDR3 runs to 15 residues. The V end lost 4 bases, the J end lost 5 bases, and 18 bases lay between the germline ends. In DNA, the CDR3 is TGTGCCAGCAGCCCTGTAGGTGGCTTCGGGGAGACCCAGTACTTC. Translation: CASSPVGGFGETQYF.

This clone was seen more than once but under ten times. This chain joins TRBV11-2 and TRBJ1-2, with 7 bases fitting TRBD1. The CDR3 sequence is 15 residues long. The germline V gene has CDR1 SGHAT and CDR2 FQNNGV. V was pared by 5 bases and J by 3 bases, with 9 bases of the junction left unmatched. The CDR3 nucleotides are TGTGCCAGCAGCGAGGCTGGGACAGTACACTATGGCTACACCTTC. This codes for CASSEAGTVHYGYTF.

The chain couples TRBV9 to TRBJ1-2, with D unresolved. The V and J ends lost 0 bases and 6 bases respectively, with 18 bases between them. This CDR3 spans 16 amino acids. Germline CDR1 is SGDLS and CDR2 is YYNGEE. The CDR3 sequence is CASSVAGEGRSDGYTF. Here the CDR3 DNA reads TGTGCCAGCAGCGTAGCTGGGGAGGGTAGGTCCGATGGCTACACCTTC.

This clone was picked up one time. The V call is TRBV4-1, the J call TRBJ2-1; 9 bases fit TRBD2. After removal of 7 bases from V and 7 bases from J, the junction contained 5 bases not matched to a gene. Germline CDR1 reads MGHRA; CDR2 reads YSYEKL. The CDR3 has 13 amino acids. The CDR3 reads CASTPRGGNEQFF. For the CDR3, the DNA is TGCGCCAGCACCCCGCGGGGGGGTAATGAGCAGTTCTTC.

The chain has TRBV7-8 and TRBJ1-5; 8 bases align to TRBD1. Trimming cost V 2 bases and J 5 bases; bases outside gene matches: 5. The CDR3 has 15 residues. Germline V lookup: CDR1 SGHVS, CDR2 FQNEAQ. For the CDR3, the DNA is TGTGCCAGCAGCTTAACCGGACAGGGCGATCAGCCCCAGCATTTT. This codes for CASSLTGQGDQPQHF. Combining the CDR3 with reference TRBV7-8 and TRBJ1-5 gives the whole variable domain GAGVSQSPRYKVAKRGQDVALRCDPISGHVSLFWYQQALGQGPEFLTYFQNEAQLDKSGLPSDRFFAERPEGSVSTLKIQRTQQEDSAVYLCASSLTGQGDQPQHFGDGTRLSIL.